What follows is one T cell receptor (beta chain) and its context. Its antigen is currently unknown. Data came from immunoSEQ multiplex PCR; TCRdb stores just in-frame clones and leaves some out. The sample consists of tens of thousands of clones, more than 75% of them appearing once. This specimen comes from a study of T cell responses to AZD1222 COVID-19 vaccine. CDR3 length equals 13 residues. Deletions cut 4 bases from V and 4 bases from J, with 12 bases between. In germline, CDR1 is SGHDT, CDR2 YYEEEE. Study-level results: Spike-specific TCR breadth and depth rose after two AZD1222 doses. At 160-218 and 743-854, vaccine-associated CD4 TCRs were dominant, and they spanned spike. As reported, nearly half of all spike-specific TCRs target variant regions that are unmutated.

This TCR was recovered from an adult in good health. This chain joins TRBV5-6 and TRBJ2-7; D perhaps matches TRBD1 (6 bases). Sequencing was performed on peripheral blood, taken on day 0 of MenACWY control vaccination. CDR3 DNA: TGTGCCAGCAGCGTTGGACAGATTTACGAGCAGTACTTC. As protein: CASSVGQIYEQYF.